The clone carrying this TCR beta chain was recorded at least ten times. What it binds is unknown. Researchers took RNA transcripts and amplified the TCR beta CDR3 regions from them. TCR CDR3 regions were first amplified by RT-PCR with HTBI primers. One entry per CDR3 protein, called by TCRdb with MiXCR from the multiplex PCR reads. The sample records 470,000 or so distinct CDR3 sequences, less than 25% being singletons. This sample was taken from a study of T cells in Graves' hyperthyroidism and ophthalmopathy. Patients aged 18 to 65 had newly diagnosed hyperthyroidism that had lasted under 2 months. Fresh 10 ml peripheral blood yielded PBMCs. Study-level results: A 13 V-J model separated ophthalmopathy from stable hyperthyroidism. Most clonotypes that expanded in the thyroid above 0.001 also showed up in blood.

This CDR3 spans 14 amino acids. Looked up from germline, CDR1 is MNHNS and CDR2 is SASEGT. V lost 8 bases and J lost 8; bases outside the gene matches: 7. The chain has TRBV6-1 and TRBJ1-6; 9 bases line up with TRBD1. Sequences were obtained from blood. The source is a man younger than 35 with Graves' hyperthyroidism. The CDR3 coding sequence is TGTGCCAGCGGCAGACAGGGGGTTGATTCACCCCTCCACTTT. It yields the protein CASGRQGVDSPLHF.